The text below deals with one T cell receptor beta chain. The antigen is undetermined. This entry is derived from a study of cytomegalovirus exposure and HLA in healthy donors. Trimming stripped 6 bases from V and 6 bases from J, with 17 bases between. The germline gives CDR1 LNHDA, CDR2 SQIVND (reference sequence). CDR3 size: 15 residues. The study's findings and limits: Later work found that TCR association rates differed between HLA loci; DRB1 had the most and HLA-C the fewest. Across donors, sequencing depth was assumed by presence/absence analyses to be roughly uniform. The classifier reportedly diagnosed cytomegalovirus status with high sensitivity and specificity.

PCR primers comprised 60 Vbeta and 13 Jbeta primers. The table came from immunoSEQ multiplex PCR; TCRdb's copy has only in-frame clones and leaves some out. Among about 120,000 clones listed, under 90% were seen once. The sequencing input was PBMCs. The J gene is TRBJ1-4, the V gene TRBV19, with TRBD1 as a possible D gene (5 bases). The sequence derives from a female donor in good health and CMV-seropositive. CDR3 region: CASRTEEGRDEKLFF. The CDR3 DNA sequence: TGTGCCAGTAGAACGGAGGAGGGGAGAGATGAAAAACTGTTTTTT.